This passage covers 10 T cell receptor beta chains from one sample sequenced in a study of T cells after yellow fever vaccination. Via MiXCR, TCRdb re-called the 5' RACE reads, giving one row per CDR3 protein. The repertoire holds 300,000 to 450,000 distinct CDR3 sequences, 6% to 8% seen once, with approximately 15% in the top ten. This specimen was PBMCs, taken 5 days after the yellow fever booster vaccination. All receptors derive from a man under 40 who received the YFV17D yellow fever vaccine.

This clonotype was counted only a few times. The chain carries TRBV30 and TRBJ1-4, with D hard to call. V shed 1 base and J shed 0 bases, with 6 bases lying between them. CDR3 size: 14 residues. From germline, CDR1 is GTSNPN and CDR2 SVGIG (reference sequence). In nucleotides, the CDR3 is TGTGCCTGGAGTGGTACCGCAACTAATGAAAAACTGTTTTTT. Protein sequence: CAWSGTATNEKLFF.

The sample holds a few counts of this clonotype. The chain recombines TRBV20-1 with TRBJ2-1; 14 bases match TRBD2. After removal of 5 bases from V and 4 bases from J, the junction contained 7 bases not matched to a gene. This CDR3 contains 16 residues. Germline V gene sequence: CDR1 DFQATT, CDR2 SNEGSKA (reference sequence). CDR3 sequence (DNA): TGCAGTGCTCTAGGGACTAGCGGGAGTGCATACAATGAGCAGTTCTTC. Translation gives CSALGTSGSAYNEQFF.

The chain is built from TRBV10-2 and TRBJ2-5, with 8 bases aligning to TRBD2. CDR1 is WSHSY, CDR2 SAAADI, per germline. The V segment lost 4 bases and the J segment 3 bases; nucleotides outside the gene matches: 7. The CDR3 is made up of 15 amino acids. The CDR3 coding sequence is TGCGCCAGCAGTGGGGGGCAACTAGCGGAAGAGACCCAGTACTTC. This codes for CASSGGQLAEETQYF.

This clonotype was recorded many times. This chain links TRBV19 with TRBJ2-7; weak D call: TRBD2 (5 bases). Trimming pared 3 bases from V and 4 bases from J, leaving 13 bases between. Looked up from germline, CDR1 is LNHDA and CDR2 is SQIVND (reference sequence). CDR3 length: 14 amino acids. CDR3 protein: CASSIGGNGYEQYF. In DNA form, the CDR3 reads TGTGCCAGTAGTATCGGAGGAAACGGGTACGAGCAGTACTTC.

This clonotype was detected a few times. This sequence joins TRBV27 and TRBJ1-4; possible D gene TRBD1, 6 bases. V was clipped by 6 bases and J by 11 bases, with 22 bases between them. From germline, CDR1 is MNHEY and CDR2 SMNVEV (reference sequence). This CDR3 is 15 amino acids long. The CDR3 loop reads CASRASGAAWAKLFF. CDR3 DNA sequence: TGTGCCAGCAGGGCCTCGGGGGCAGCCTGGGCCAAACTGTTTTTT.

The chain employs TRBV20-1 and TRBJ2-5; TRBD2 matches 9 bases. The CDR3 is 18 amino acids. The germline V gene has CDR1 DFQATT and CDR2 SNEGSKA (reference sequence). J was trimmed by 0 bases and V by 5 bases; bases with no gene match: 16. The CDR3 reads CSARLGSRVAGDQETQYF. CDR3 nucleotide sequence: TGCAGTGCTCGCCTTGGGTCGAGGGTAGCGGGGGACCAAGAGACCCAGTACTTC.

In its sample, this clonotype was seen a few times. This chain links TRBV29-1 with TRBJ2-5, with TRBD2 identical over 14 bases. Per the germline V gene, CDR1 is SQVTM and CDR2 is ANQGSEA. Trimming took 6 bases from V and 5 from J; bases not matched to a gene: 11. The CDR3 is made up of 16 amino acids. As DNA, the CDR3 is TGCAGCGTCGGGACTAGCGGGAGTTGGGGGCGGGAGACCCAGTACTTC. Translation gives CSVGTSGSWGRETQYF. Based on the CDR3 plus reference TRBV29-1 and TRBJ2-5, the full variable domain is SAVISQKPSRDICQRGTSLTIQCQVDSQVTMMFWYRQQPGQSLTLIATANQGSEATYESGFVIDKFPISRPNLTFSTLTVSNMSPEDSSIYLCSVGTSGSWGRETQYFGPGTRLLVL.

This clonotype showed up many times. The rearrangement links TRBV7-9 to TRBJ2-7; D is unresolved. Deletions cut 5 bases from V and 2 bases from J, with 13 bases between. The germline gives CDR1 SEHNR, CDR2 FQNEAQ (reference sequence). The CDR3 totals 14 residues. Here the CDR3 reads CASSPGPSPYEQYF. CDR3 coding DNA: TGTGCCAGCAGCCCTGGACCGTCCCCCTACGAGCAGTACTTC.

In its sample, this clonotype was seen many times. V and J are TRBV7-3 and TRBJ2-1; TRBD1 aligns across 7 bases. Germline trimming cut 5 bases from V and 6 bases from J; bases unmatched to any gene: 10. Germline V CDR1 and CDR2: SGHTA, FQGTGA. CDR3 length equals 15 residues. CDR3 in amino acids: CASSRRDSHLNEQFF. The DNA for the CDR3 is TGTGCCAGCAGCCGCCGGGACAGTCACCTCAATGAGCAGTTCTTC.

This clonotype has ten or more counts. The chain couples TRBV11-1 to TRBJ2-1; TRBD2 matches at 11 bases. The CDR3 runs to 18 residues. Germline-derived CDR1 and CDR2 are SGHAT and FQDESV (reference sequence). V lost 4 bases and J lost 2; bases outside the gene matches: 10. The CDR3, as DNA: TGTGCCAGCAGCTCAGACGGACTAGCGGGCTTTCCCTACAATGAGCAGTTCTTC. Translated: CASSSDGLAGFPYNEQFF.